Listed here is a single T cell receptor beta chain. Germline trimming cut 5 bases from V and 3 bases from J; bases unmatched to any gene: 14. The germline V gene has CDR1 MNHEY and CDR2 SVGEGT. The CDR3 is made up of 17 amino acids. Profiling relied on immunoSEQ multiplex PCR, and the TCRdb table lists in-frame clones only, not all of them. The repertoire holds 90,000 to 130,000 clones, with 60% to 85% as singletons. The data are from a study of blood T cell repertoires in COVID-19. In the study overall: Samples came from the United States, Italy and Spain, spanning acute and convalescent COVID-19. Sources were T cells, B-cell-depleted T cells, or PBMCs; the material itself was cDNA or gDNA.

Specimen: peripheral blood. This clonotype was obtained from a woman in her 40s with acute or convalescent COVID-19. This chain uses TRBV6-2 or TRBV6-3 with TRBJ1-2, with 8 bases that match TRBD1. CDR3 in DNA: TGTGCCAGCAGTCTAACCCCCCGGACAGGGCGGGACTATGGCTACACCTTC. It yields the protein CASSLTPRTGRDYGYTF.